This T cell receptor (beta chain) is from a study of Ad26.COV2.S vaccination and SARS-CoV-2 variants. This CDR3 has 13 residues. Germline V gene lookup returns CDR1 MNHEY and CDR2 SVGAGI. V was cut by 2 bases and J by 1 base, with 5 bases left in between. The treatment here: around 19 received Ad26.COV2.S at low or high dose, single or two shots; roughly 5 received placebo; per-sample allocation not given. Day 63 following the first vaccine or placebo injection was when the samples were taken. This Boston cohort included adults aged 18-55 years. Profiled with immunoSEQ multiplex PCR; TCRdb holds only in-frame clones, not every one. Altogether roughly 320,000 clones are present, around 86% being singletons, with the ten largest covering 3.4%.

This receptor was obtained from a person between 18 and 65 years old who received the Ad26.COV2.S COVID-19 vaccine or a placebo. The source was peripheral blood, collected in a trial of Ad26.COV2.S vaccine versus placebo. The chain joins TRBV6-5 to TRBJ1-2; D perhaps matches TRBD1 (5 bases). The DNA for the CDR3 is TGTGCCAGCAGTTACGACAGTAACTATGGCTACACCTTC. It encodes CASSYDSNYGYTF.